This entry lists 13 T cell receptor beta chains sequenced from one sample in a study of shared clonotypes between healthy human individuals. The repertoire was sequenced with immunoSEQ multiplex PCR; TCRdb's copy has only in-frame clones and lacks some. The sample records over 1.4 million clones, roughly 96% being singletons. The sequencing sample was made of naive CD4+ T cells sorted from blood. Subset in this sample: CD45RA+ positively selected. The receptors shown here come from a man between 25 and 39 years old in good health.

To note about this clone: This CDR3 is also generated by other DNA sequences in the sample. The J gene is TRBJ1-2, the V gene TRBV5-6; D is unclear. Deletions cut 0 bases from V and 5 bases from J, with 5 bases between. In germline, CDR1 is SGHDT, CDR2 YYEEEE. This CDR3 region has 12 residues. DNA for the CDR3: TGTGCCAGCAGCTTGGACGGGTATGGCTACACCTTC. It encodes CASSLDGYGYTF.

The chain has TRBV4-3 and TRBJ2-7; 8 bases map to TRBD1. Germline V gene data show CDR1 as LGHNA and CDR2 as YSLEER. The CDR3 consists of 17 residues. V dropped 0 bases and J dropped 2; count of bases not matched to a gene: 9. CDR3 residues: CASSQDLPGGYPYEQYF. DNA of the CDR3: TGCGCCAGCAGCCAAGATCTCCCAGGGGGCTACCCCTACGAGCAGTACTTC.

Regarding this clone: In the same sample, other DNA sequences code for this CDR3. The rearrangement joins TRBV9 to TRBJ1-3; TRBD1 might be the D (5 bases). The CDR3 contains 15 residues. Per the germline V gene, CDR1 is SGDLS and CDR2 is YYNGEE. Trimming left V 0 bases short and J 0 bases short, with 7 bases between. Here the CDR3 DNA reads TGTGCCAGCAGCGTAGGAGGGGACTCTGGAAACACCATATATTTT. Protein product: CASSVGGDSGNTIYF.

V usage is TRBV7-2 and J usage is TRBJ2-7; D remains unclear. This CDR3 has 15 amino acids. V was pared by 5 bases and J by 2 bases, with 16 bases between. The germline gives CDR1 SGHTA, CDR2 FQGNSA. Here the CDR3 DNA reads TGTGCCAGCAGCCCACATAGTAGTGGCACCTACGAGCAGTACTTC. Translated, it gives CASSPHSSGTYEQYF.

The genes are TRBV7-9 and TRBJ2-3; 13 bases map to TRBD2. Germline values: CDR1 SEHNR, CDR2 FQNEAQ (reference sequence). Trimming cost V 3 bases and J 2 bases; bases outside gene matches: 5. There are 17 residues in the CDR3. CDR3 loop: CASSFGLAGAPTDTQYF. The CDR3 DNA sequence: TGTGCCAGCAGCTTTGGACTAGCGGGAGCCCCCACAGATACGCAGTATTTT.

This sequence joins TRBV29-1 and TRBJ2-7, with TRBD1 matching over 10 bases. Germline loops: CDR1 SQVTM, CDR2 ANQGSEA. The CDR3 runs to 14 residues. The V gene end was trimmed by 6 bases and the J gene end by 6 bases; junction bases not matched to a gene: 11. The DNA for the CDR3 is TGCAGCGTGACCCCCGGGACAGGGGCCGGCGAGCAGTACTTC. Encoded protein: CSVTPGTGAGEQYF.

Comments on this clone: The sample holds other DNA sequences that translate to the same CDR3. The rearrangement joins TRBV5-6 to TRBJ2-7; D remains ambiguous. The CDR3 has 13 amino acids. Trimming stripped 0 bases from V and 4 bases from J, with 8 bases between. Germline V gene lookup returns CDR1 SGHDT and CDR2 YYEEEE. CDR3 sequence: CASSLVSSYEQYF. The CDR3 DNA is TGTGCCAGCAGCTTGGTGAGTAGTTACGAGCAGTACTTC.

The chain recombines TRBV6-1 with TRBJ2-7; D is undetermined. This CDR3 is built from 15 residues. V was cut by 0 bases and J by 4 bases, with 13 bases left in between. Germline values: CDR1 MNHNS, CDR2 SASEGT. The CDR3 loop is CASSEALGFSYEQYF. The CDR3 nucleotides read TGTGCCAGCAGTGAAGCCTTGGGGTTTAGTTACGAGCAGTACTTC.

The CDR3 nucleotides read TGTGCCAGCAGCGGGGCCCACTACGAGCAGTACTTC. Protein product: CASSGAHYEQYF. The chain joins TRBV6-1 to TRBJ2-7; either TRBD1 or TRBD2 may fit D (5 bases each). This CDR3 comprises 12 residues. With 6 bases removed from V and 3 bases from J, the gap between germline ends came to 9 bases. CDR1 is MNHNS, CDR2 SASEGT, per germline.

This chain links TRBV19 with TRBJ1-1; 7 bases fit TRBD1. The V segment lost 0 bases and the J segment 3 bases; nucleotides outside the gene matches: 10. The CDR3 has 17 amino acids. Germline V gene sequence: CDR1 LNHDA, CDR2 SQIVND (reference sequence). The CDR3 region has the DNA TGTGCCAGTAGTATAGAAGGGAGGGGACAGAAGGACACTGAAGCTTTCTTT. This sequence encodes CASSIEGRGQKDTEAFF.

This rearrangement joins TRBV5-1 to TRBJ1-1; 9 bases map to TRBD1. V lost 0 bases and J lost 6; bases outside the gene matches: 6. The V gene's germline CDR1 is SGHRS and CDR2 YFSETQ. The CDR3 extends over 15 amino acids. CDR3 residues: CASSLDGTGFSEAFF. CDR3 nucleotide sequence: TGCGCCAGCAGCTTGGACGGGACAGGGTTTTCTGAAGCTTTCTTT.

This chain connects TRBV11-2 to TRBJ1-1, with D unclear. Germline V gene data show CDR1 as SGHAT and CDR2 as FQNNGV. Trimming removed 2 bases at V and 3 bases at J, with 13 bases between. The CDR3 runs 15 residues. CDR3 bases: TGTGCCAGCAGCTTACTCCCCGCCGGACACACTGAAGCTTTCTTT. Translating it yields CASSLLPAGHTEAFF.

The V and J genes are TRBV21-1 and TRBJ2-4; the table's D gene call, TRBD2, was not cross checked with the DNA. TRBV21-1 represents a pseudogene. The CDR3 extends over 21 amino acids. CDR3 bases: TGTGCCAGCAGCAAAGAGAAGAGAGGCTGTGCAAGCGGGAGGATAAGAAACATTCAGTACTTC. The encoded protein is CASSKEKRGCASGRIRNIQYF.